Presented here are 19 T cell receptor beta chains from one specimen sequenced in a study of CD8+ T cells in alopecia areata. Extraction of RNA preceded its reverse transcription into cDNA, which served as the sequencing template. Measured with immunoSEQ multiplex PCR; TCRdb has only the in-frame clones, and not every one. The table shows under 150,000 clones, with approximately 56% occurring only once. Sequenced: CD8+ T cells sorted from blood. All receptors derive from a human donor in good health.

This chain links TRBV29-1 with TRBJ2-3, with D possibly matching TRBD2 (5 bases). CDR3 size: 11 residues. The V end lost 7 bases, the J end lost 8 bases, and 13 bases lay between the germline ends. Germline V lookup: CDR1 SQVTM, CDR2 ANQGSEA. Here the CDR3 DNA reads TGCAGCGACCTACGCGGAGGTACGCAGTATTTT. It specifies CSDLRGGTQYF.

The rearrangement joins TRBV27 to TRBJ1-5, with no clear D. CDR3 size: 13 residues. The germline V gene has CDR1 MNHEY and CDR2 SMNVEV (reference sequence). V shed 8 bases and J shed 5 bases, with 13 bases lying between them. The CDR3 bases are TGTGCCAGCTCTCCGGGAAACTATCAGCCCCAGCATTTT. It encodes CASSPGNYQPQHF.

This clone has just one count. This sequence joins TRBV7-9 and TRBJ2-7; tentative D call: TRBD2 (5 bases). Germline V gives CDR1 SEHNR, CDR2 FQNEAQ (reference sequence). With 2 bases removed from V and 5 bases from J, the gap between germline ends came to 19 bases. The length of the CDR3 is 16 residues. The CDR3 DNA sequence: TGTGCCAGCAGCTTAAGTCCGGGAATCCTCGGAAACGAGCAGTACTTC. As protein: CASSLSPGILGNEQYF.

The rearrangement uses TRBV6-5 and TRBJ1-2; tentatively, D is TRBD1 (5 bases). Trimming pared 7 bases from V and 7 bases from J, leaving 16 bases between. Per the germline V gene, CDR1 is MNHEY and CDR2 is SVGAGI. This CDR3 has 13 amino acids. DNA for the CDR3: TGTGCCAGCACTCTGGGTGTTCAGGGTGGCTACACCTTC. This translates into CASTLGVQGGYTF.

The V call is TRBV5-1, the J call TRBJ1-2, with a tentative D call TRBD1 (5 bases). V lost 0 bases and J lost 2, with 11 bases in between. The CDR3 runs 15 residues. Looked up from germline, CDR1 is SGHRS and CDR2 is YFSETQ. This CDR3 reads CASSLDRGENYGYTF. The DNA of the CDR3 is TGCGCCAGCAGCTTGGATCGGGGGGAAAACTATGGCTACACCTTC.

This clone was seen more than once but under ten times. Other DNA sequences from this sample encode an identical CDR3 as well. V and J are TRBV29-1 and TRBJ2-7, with 7 nucleotides matching TRBD1. The CDR3 spans 12 residues. The V and J ends lost 6 bases and 1 base, in that order; junction bases with no gene match: 3. From germline, CDR1 is SQVTM and CDR2 ANQGSEA. CDR3 nucleotides: TGCAGCGTCGAGGGACAGTCCTACGAGCAGTACTTC. Its translation: CSVEGQSYEQYF.

The rearrangement links TRBV29-1 to TRBJ1-1; D remains unclear. This CDR3 has 12 residues. Germline CDR1 reads SQVTM; CDR2 reads ANQGSEA. V was shortened by 6 bases and J by 1 base, with 9 bases between the two germline ends. CDR3 in DNA: TGCAGCGTGTGGGCCTCGAACACTGAAGCTTTCTTT. Residues: CSVWASNTEAFF.

A single count supports this clone. The gene calls are TRBV28 and TRBJ2-2; TRBD2 matches 9 bases. CDR1 and CDR2 (germline): MDHEN, SYDVKM. Losses at the gene ends were 4 bases for V and 4 bases for J; bases not matched to a gene: 4. The CDR3 sequence is 15 residues long. For the CDR3, the DNA is TGTGCCAGCAGTTCCGGGACTAGCAGCACCGGGGAGCTGTTTTTT. This codes for CASSSGTSSTGELFF.

The CDR3 is CASMTSGWEETQYF. The CDR3 region has the DNA TGTGCCAGCATGACTAGCGGGTGGGAAGAGACCCAGTACTTC. The chain employs TRBV2 and TRBJ2-5, with TRBD2 identical over 10 bases. The germline V gene encodes CDR1 SNHLY and CDR2 FYNNEI. The CDR3 runs to 14 residues. Trimming removed 7 bases from V and 3 bases from J; junction bases left unmatched: 5.

This clone was detected many times. The rearrangement links TRBV27 to TRBJ1-2; maybe TRBD1 (5 bases). V gave up 6 bases and J gave up 6 bases, with 11 bases separating them. Germline assignment: CDR1 MNHEY and CDR2 SMNVEV (reference sequence). This CDR3 comprises 12 residues. The CDR3 bases are TGTGCCAGCAGATCCCCGGGGGATGGCTACACCTTC. Translation: CASRSPGDGYTF.

The gene calls are TRBV7-9 and TRBJ1-1; 7 bases are shared with TRBD1. The trim removed 3 bases at V and 0 bases at J, leaving 4 bases unmatched. The germline V gene has CDR1 SEHNR and CDR2 FQNEAQ (reference sequence). The CDR3 is 15 residues long. The CDR3 DNA reads TGTGCCAGCAGCTTCCTACAGGGGATGAACACTGAAGCTTTCTTT. Amino acids: CASSFLQGMNTEAFF.

The gene calls are TRBV7-9 and TRBJ2-5, with 13 bases matching TRBD2. Germline V CDR1 and CDR2: SEHNR, FQNEAQ (reference sequence). The CDR3 contains 16 residues. Trimming removed 6 bases from V and 4 bases from J; junction bases left unmatched: 8. The CDR3 DNA reads TGTGCCAGCAGTCAAGGACTAGCGGGAGTACGAGAGACCCAGTACTTC. Encoded protein: CASSQGLAGVRETQYF.

The rearrangement joins TRBV5-6 to TRBJ2-2; TRBD1 matches 7 bases. The CDR3 runs to 16 residues. The germline V gene has CDR1 SGHDT and CDR2 YYEEEE. The V and J ends lost 4 bases and 5 bases, in that order; junction bases with no gene match: 11. The CDR3 reads CASSNRQGEGTGELFF. As DNA, the CDR3 is TGTGCCAGCAGCAATCGACAGGGTGAGGGGACCGGGGAGCTGTTTTTT.

This chain links TRBV5-4 with TRBJ2-5, with 12 bases matching TRBD2. Germline CDR1 is SGHNT and CDR2 is YYREEE (reference sequence). V shed 3 bases, J shed 5 bases, and the junction held 8 bases outside the gene matches. CDR3 length equals 16 residues. CDR3 in amino acids: CASSYRLAGVLETQYF. Here the CDR3 DNA reads TGTGCCAGCAGCTACCGACTAGCGGGAGTTCTGGAGACCCAGTACTTC.

V usage is TRBV5-1 and J usage is TRBJ2-3; possibly TRBD1 or TRBD2 for D (5 bases each). V dropped 4 bases and J dropped 0 bases, with 12 bases sitting between them. Per germline, CDR1 SGHRS and CDR2 YFSETQ. The CDR3 is made up of 15 amino acids. Here the CDR3 DNA reads TGCGCCAGCAGCCTGAGGGGTCGAAGCACAGATACGCAGTATTTT. Encoded protein: CASSLRGRSTDTQYF.

V usage is TRBV29-1 and J usage is TRBJ1-2; 10 bases agree with TRBD1. V gave up 6 bases and J gave up 2 bases; unmatched junction bases: 6. The CDR3 is 14 residues long. CDR1 is SQVTM, CDR2 ANQGSEA, per germline. The CDR3 DNA is TGCAGCGTGGAACCGGGACAGGGGAACTATGGCTACACCTTC. Encoded protein: CSVEPGQGNYGYTF. The full variable domain, completed using reference TRBV29-1 and TRBJ1-2, is SAVISQKPSRDICQRGTSLTIQCQVDSQVTMMFWYRQQPGQSLTLIATANQGSEATYESGFVIDKFPISRPNLTFSTLTVSNMSPEDSSIYLCSVEPGQGNYGYTFGSGTRLTVV.

The rearrangement joins TRBV6-5 to TRBJ2-5, with TRBD2 identical over 8 bases. J lost 4 bases, V lost 0 bases, and 7 bases had no gene match. Germline lookup yields CDR1 MNHEY and CDR2 SVGAGI. CDR3 length: 16 residues. CDR3 coding DNA: TGTGCCAGCAGTTACTCCCTAACGGGGGGGGCAGAGACCCAGTACTTC. It is translated as CASSYSLTGGAETQYF.

The rearrangement links TRBV10-3 to TRBJ1-1; D gene ambiguous. V was shortened by 6 bases and J by 0 bases, with 14 bases between the two germline ends. From germline, CDR1 is ENHRY and CDR2 SYGVKD. The CDR3 has 15 residues. Here the CDR3 DNA reads TGTGCCATCAGCACCGCGGAAGACATGAACACTGAAGCTTTCTTT. Translation: CAISTAEDMNTEAFF.

The V gene is TRBV28, the J gene TRBJ2-7, with 7 bases lining up with TRBD1. Germline V gene lookup returns CDR1 MDHEN and CDR2 SYDVKM. Trimming removed 2 bases from V and 3 bases from J; junction bases left unmatched: 4. This CDR3 contains 14 residues. The CDR3 DNA follows: TGTGCCAGCAGTTTAGGGCAGGGGGACTACGAGCAGTACTTC. Translating gives CASSLGQGDYEQYF. Variable domain in full (rest from reference TRBV28 and TRBJ2-7): DVKVTQSSRYLVKRTGEKVFLECVQDMDHENMFWYRQDPGLGLRLIYFSYDVKMKEKGDIPEGYSVSREKKERFSLILESASTNQTSMYLCASSLGQGDYEQYFGPGTRLTVT.